These T cell receptor beta chains were read from a single sample in a study of blood T cell repertoires in COVID-19. The data were produced by immunoSEQ multiplex PCR, yet TCRdb's version contains in-frame clones alone and is incomplete. This sample has 20,000 to 30,000 clones; roughly four fifths occur once, and the top ten carry 2% to 2.5%. Material: peripheral blood. The receptor source for this set is a woman aged 70-85 years with COVID-19, enrolled during active disease. CDR3s include the opening cysteine and the closing phenylalanine or tryptophan. The order of the fields is J gene, V gene, D gene, clone size, CDR3 length, CDR3 DNA, CDR3 protein. The D gene is left open where the match is weak. A clone size is listed for some rows: how often the clone was seen (once, few, many), or a class if it is expanded.

TRBJ1-1 TRBV6-2/TRBV6-3 NA NA 12 TGTGCCAGCAGCACTCCTTACACTGAAGCTTTCTTT CASSTPYTEAFF
TRBJ1-1 TRBV19 TRBD1 NA 13 TGTGCCAGTAGCACTCCAGGGGGCACTGAAGCTTTCTTT CASSTPGGTEAFF
TRBJ2-5 TRBV6-1 NA NA 16 TGTGCCAGCAGTGAATTGGGGGGAGGCCCCCAAGAGACCCAGTACTTC CASSELGGGPQETQYF
TRBJ1-4 TRBV11-2 NA NA 18 TGTGCCAGCAGCTTGGGCAGGGGTATAGTAGGAACTAATGAAAAACTGTTTTTT CASSLGRGIVGTNEKLFF
TRBJ2-1 TRBV24-1 NA NA 14 TGTGCCACCAGTGATTTCAATAGGGGGAATGAGCAGTTCTTC CATSDFNRGNEQFF
TRBJ1-1 TRBV6-5 NA once 16 TGTGCCAGCAGTTACTCGAAGTTCCGCGGGAACACTGAAGCTTTCTTT CASSYSKFRGNTEAFF
TRBJ1-1 TRBV2 NA NA 12 TGTGCCAGCAGACCCGGGAACACTGAAGCTTTCTTT CASRPGNTEAFF
TRBJ1-2 TRBV6-5 TRBD1 few 15 TGTGCCAGCAGTTACGCGACAGGGGTTAACTATGGCTACACCTTC CASSYATGVNYGYTF
TRBJ1-5 TRBV7-2 NA NA 15 TGTGCCAGCAGCTTAGGGGGCAGATCCAATCAGCCCCAGCATTTT CASSLGGRSNQPQHF
TRBJ1-2 TRBV7-9 NA NA 14 TGTGCCAGCAGCCCTAGTGACAGGAACTATGGCTACACCTTC CASSPSDRNYGYTF
TRBJ1-2 TRBV6-6 NA once 14 TGTGCCAGCAGTTACTCCGGGGATGGAGTTTGGTACACCTTC CASSYSGDGVWYTF
TRBJ2-6 TRBV10-1 NA NA 18 TGCGCCAGCAGGGGACACTCGACGCAGGTCTCTGGGGCCAACGTCCTGACTTTC CASRGHSTQVSGANVLTF
TRBJ2-1 TRBV15 NA NA 16 TGTGCCACCAGCAGAGAAAGGAGGATCCCCTACAATGAGCAGTTCTTC CATSRERRIPYNEQFF
TRBJ1-1 TRBV7-8 NA NA 13 TGTGCCAGCAGCCGGGGGACTCAGGCCGAAGCTTTCTTT CASSRGTQAEAFF
TRBJ1-2 TRBV19 NA NA 13 TGTGCCAGTAGCCGGGGAGGGCTCTATGGCTACACCTTC CASSRGGLYGYTF
TRBJ1-6 TRBV2 NA NA 15 TGTGCCAGCAGTGAAGACACCAACCCAAATTCACCCCTCCACTTT CASSEDTNPNSPLHF
TRBJ1-1 TRBV15 NA NA 14 TGTGCCACCAGCAGAGTCCAGGGGAGAACTGAAGCTTTCTTT CATSRVQGRTEAFF
TRBJ1-1 TRBV4-1 NA once 13 TGCGCCAGCAGCCGCGAGGGGGTTTCTGAAGCTTTCTTT CASSREGVSEAFF
TRBJ2-3 TRBV6-4 NA NA 13 TGTGCCAGCAGTGCCCAAAGCACAGATACGCAGTATTTT CASSAQSTDTQYF
TRBJ1-5 TRBV3-1/TRBV3-2 NA few 15 TGTGCCAGCAGCCACTTTCGGGGGATCGATCAGCCCCAGCATTTT CASSHFRGIDQPQHF
TRBJ2-7 TRBV7-9 NA once 11 TGTGCCAGCAGCTTATTATCCGAGCAGTACTTC CASSLLSEQYF
TRBJ1-1 TRBV19 NA NA 13 TGTGCCAGTCTCAGAGGGCAGGGACTAGAAGCTTTCTTT CASLRGQGLEAFF
TRBJ1-2 TRBV6-1 NA NA 12 TGTGCCAGCGTCAGGGAATGGAGTGGCTACACCTTC CASVREWSGYTF
TRBJ1-2 TRBV7-9 NA NA 13 TGTGCCAGCAGCGTTGACAGCCCTTATGGCTACACCTTC CASSVDSPYGYTF
TRBJ2-7 TRBV5-6 NA NA 14 TGTGCCAGCAGCCCTCGGACAGCCCTCAGGGAGCAGTACTTC CASSPRTALREQYF
TRBJ1-2 TRBV9 NA NA 13 TGTGCCAGCAGCGACCCCCCGGGGGGTGGCTACACCTTC CASSDPPGGGYTF
TRBJ1-5 TRBV2 NA NA 15 TGTGCCAGCAGTGAACGGGGGGCAAGCAATCAGCCCCAGCATTTT CASSERGASNQPQHF
TRBJ1-2 TRBV4-1 NA NA 17 TGCGCCAGCAGCCAAGGGGGCAGGAGGGATGTTGACTATGGCTACACCTTC CASSQGGRRDVDYGYTF
TRBJ2-1 TRBV9 NA NA 15 TGTGCCAGCAGCGTTAACGCGATCTCCTACAATGAGCAGTTCTTC CASSVNAISYNEQFF
TRBJ1-1 TRBV10-3 NA NA 13 TGTGCCACCCGCGGGGGGGGAGGGACTGAAGCTTTCTTT CATRGGGGTEAFF
TRBJ2-3 TRBV23-1 NA NA 16 TGCGCCAGCAGTCAATCCGGTAGCCCTAGCACAGATACGCAGTATTTT CASSQSGSPSTDTQYF
TRBJ1-1 TRBV19 NA NA 12 TGTGCCAGTAGCCCCAGCGACACTGAAGCTTTCTTT CASSPSDTEAFF
TRBJ2-7 TRBV12-3/TRBV12-4 TRBD1 NA 13 TGTGCCAGCAGGGGGACAGGGTCGTACGAGCAGTACTTC CASRGTGSYEQYF
TRBJ2-5 TRBV7-8 TRBD1 NA 14 TGTGCCAGCAGCCAACCGACAGGGAAAGAGACCCAGTACTTC CASSQPTGKETQYF
TRBJ2-5 TRBV19 TRBD1 NA 14 TGTGCCAGTAGTAAGGACAGGAGAAAAGAGACCCAGTACTTC CASSKDRRKETQYF
TRBJ2-3 TRBV19 TRBD1 once 15 TGTGCCAGTAGCCTCGGGACAGGGCAGGGAGATACGCAGTATTTT CASSLGTGQGDTQYF